These 10 T cell receptor beta chains originate from one sample sequenced in a study of post-analysis software for immune sequencing data. Study-level points and caveats: In patients, four to six TRBV segments were more frequent than in controls, with TRBV5-6, TRBV5-1 and TRBV20-1 among them.

For these TCRs, the target antigens are not known. Carried by the TCR beta cDNA libraries were unique molecular identifiers. TCRdb re-derived calls from the PCR reads in MiXCR, one entry per CDR3 protein. The sample consists of roughly 400,000 distinct CDR3 sequences, roughly 40% of them appearing once. Sequenced: blood. The receptor source for this set is a girl aged 2 to 9 with multiple sclerosis.

This clonotype was counted between two and nine times. The chain recombines TRBV28 with TRBJ1-4; maybe TRBD1 (5 bases). CDR3 length equals 12 residues. The germline V gene encodes CDR1 MDHEN and CDR2 SYDVKM. V lost 10 bases and J 5 bases, leaving 11 bases between the germline ends. The CDR3, as DNA: TGTGCCACAGGGTATGGGAATGAAAAACTGTTTTTT. Encoded protein: CATGYGNEKLFF.

The V and J genes are TRBV9 and TRBJ2-1, with 7 positions matching TRBD1. V dropped 7 bases and J dropped 2; count of bases not matched to a gene: 6. CDR1 SGDLS and CDR2 YYNGEE come from the germline V gene. The CDR3 runs to 14 residues. This CDR3 is CASGTGTAYNEQFF. In DNA, the CDR3 is TGTGCCAGCGGAACCGGGACAGCCTACAATGAGCAGTTCTTC.

Only one count was recorded for this clonotype. The CDR3 sequence is CASGLQLAGVKNEQFF. CDR3 DNA: TGTGCTAGTGGTTTACAATTAGCGGGAGTAAAAAATGAGCAGTTCTTC. J is TRBJ2-1 and V is TRBV12-5, with 9 bases that match TRBD2. The V segment lost 3 bases and the J segment 7 bases; nucleotides outside the gene matches: 10. The CDR3 consists of 16 residues. Per germline, CDR1 LGHNT and CDR2 FRNRAP.

The chain is built from TRBV5-1 and TRBJ2-3; D call uncertain. The V gene lost 4 bases and the J gene lost 5 bases, with 20 bases spanning the gap. This CDR3 region has 16 residues. The germline V gene encodes CDR1 SGHRS and CDR2 YFSETQ. As DNA, the CDR3 is TGCGCCAGCAGCGTTCACAGTTCCCCCTCGCTAGATACGCAGTATTTT. As protein: CASSVHSSPSLDTQYF.

This clonotype was detected only a few times. This sequence joins TRBV20-1 and TRBJ1-2; 8 nucleotides align to TRBD1. The length of the CDR3 is 13 residues. Losses at the gene ends were 0 bases for V and 4 bases for J; bases not matched to a gene: 1. In germline, CDR1 is DFQATT, CDR2 SNEGSKA (reference sequence). CDR3 residues: CSAREGQGYGYTF. As DNA, the CDR3 is TGCAGTGCTAGAGAAGGACAGGGCTATGGCTACACCTTC.

The table lists this clonotype with a few counts. The chain couples TRBV29-1 to TRBJ2-1, with D maybe TRBD2 (5 bases). The CDR3 is 14 residues long. Germline V CDR1 and CDR2: SQVTM, ANQGSEA. The V and J ends lost 1 base and 6 bases respectively, with 13 bases between them. This CDR3 is CSVEGPAEGNEQFF. The CDR3 DNA sequence: TGCAGCGTTGAAGGGCCGGCTGAGGGCAATGAGCAGTTCTTC.

This clonotype turned up a few times. The chain links TRBV5-1 to TRBJ1-1, with 9 positions matching TRBD1. This CDR3 spans 18 amino acids. Per the germline V gene, CDR1 is SGHRS and CDR2 is YFSETQ. Trimming at V came to 2 bases and at J to 1 base, leaving 12 bases not matched to a gene. The CDR3 region has the DNA TGCGCCAGCAGCTTAATGGGACAGGGTGCTGAGGGGAACACTGAAGCTTTCTTT. Residues: CASSLMGQGAEGNTEAFF.

CDR3 sequence (DNA): TGTGCCAGCAGCCCCCGCTACGGCAGCGCTAATGAGCAGTTCTTC. Translated: CASSPRYGSANEQFF. The chain employs TRBV7-2 and TRBJ2-1; D is undetermined. The V end was cut by 5 bases, the J end by 7 bases, with 18 bases between. This CDR3 contains 15 residues. CDR1 and CDR2 from the germline V gene are SGHTA and FQGNSA. The full variable domain, its missing parts supplied by reference TRBV7-2 and TRBJ2-1, is GAGVSQSPSNKVTEKGKDVELRCDPISGHTALYWYRQSLGQGLEFLIYFQGNSAPDKSGLPSDRFSAERTGGSVSTLTIQRTQQEDSAVYLCASSPRYGSANEQFFGPGTRLTVL.

With respect to this clonotype: A read error may produce the germline difference seen at one junction end. CDR3 loop: CVTSSGERQTQYF. The DNA of the CDR3 is TGTGTCACCAGTTCGGGGGAGCGACAGACCCAGTACTTC. The genes are TRBV24-1 and TRBJ2-5, with D maybe TRBD2 (6 bases). The CDR3 is 13 amino acids. CDR1 is KGHDR and CDR2 is SFDVKD in the germline V gene.

The chain has TRBV7-2 and TRBJ1-2, with 8 bases identical to TRBD1. CDR3 size: 18 residues. Per germline, CDR1 SGHTA and CDR2 FQGNSA. J gave up 7 bases and V 10 bases, and 26 bases lay outside the gene matches. The DNA of the CDR3 is TGTGCCACGCAACGCGACGCGGGACAGGTGGATCTAACTCCTGGCTACACCTTC. Translated, it gives CATQRDAGQVDLTPGYTF.